A selection of T cell receptor beta chains follows, all from one sample in a study of control samples from healthy donors and cancer patients. Profiling relied on immunoSEQ multiplex PCR, and the TCRdb table lists in-frame clones only, not all of them. The table has roughly 190,000 clones, 90% to 95% seen once. Sequenced sample: blood. These receptors came from a man younger than 40 in good health. The CDR3 runs from the conserved cysteine through the conserved F or W. The D gene is left open where the match is weak. Expanded clones are given a class, and other clones once, few, many or no size at all.

size: .
V: TRBV27
J: TRBJ2-7
D: .
CDR3: CASSPRGQLDEQYF
DNA: TGTGCCAGCAGCCCGAGGGGCCAGCTCGACGAGCAGTACTTC

size: .
V: TRBV5-4
J: TRBJ2-7
D: TRBD2
CDR3: CASSAGLAGAAYEQYF
DNA: TGTGCCAGCAGCGCTGGACTAGCGGGGGCAGCCTACGAGCAGTACTTC

size: .
V: TRBV6-1
J: TRBJ1-2
D: TRBD1
CDR3: CASSDQGASWGYTF
DNA: TGTGCCAGCAGTGACCAGGGGGCATCGTGGGGCTACACCTTC

size: .
V: TRBV30
J: TRBJ2-6
D: TRBD1
CDR3: CAWSLTGTGRPGANVLTF
DNA: TGTGCCTGGAGCCTAACCGGGACAGGGCGGCCCGGGGCCAACGTCCTGACTTTC

size: once
V: TRBV7-9
J: TRBJ1-1
D: .
CDR3: CASSPRVSQRAEAFF
DNA: TGTGCCAGCAGCCCCAGAGTATCCCAGCGGGCTGAAGCTTTCTTT

size: .
V: TRBV10-3
J: TRBJ2-1
D: TRBD2
CDR3: CAIRAGLAGGQNEQFF
DNA: TGTGCCATCAGAGCGGGACTAGCGGGGGGGCAGAATGAGCAGTTCTTC

size: .
V: TRBV7-3
J: TRBJ2-2
D: TRBD1
CDR3: CASSLWTGVGTGELFF
DNA: TGTGCCAGCAGCTTATGGACAGGGGTTGGTACCGGGGAGCTGTTTTTT

size: .
V: TRBV6-5
J: TRBJ2-1
D: TRBD2
CDR3: CASRDPRGGQNEQFF
DNA: TGTGCCAGCAGAGATCCCCGGGGGGGCCAAAATGAGCAGTTCTTC

size: .
V: TRBV7-2
J: TRBJ1-4
D: .
CDR3: CASSLGGLLATNEKLFF
DNA: TGTGCCAGCAGCTTGGGGGGGTTACTTGCAACTAATGAAAAACTGTTTTTT

size: .
V: TRBV11-2
J: TRBJ2-7
D: .
CDR3: CASSLEWGRVTYEQYF
DNA: TGTGCCAGCAGCTTAGAGTGGGGCAGGGTAACCTACGAGCAGTACTTC

size: .
V: TRBV5-1
J: TRBJ1-1
D: .
CDR3: CASSADGQPDTEAFF
DNA: TGCGCCAGCAGCGCGGACGGACAGCCCGACACTGAAGCTTTCTTT

size: .
V: TRBV9
J: TRBJ2-1
D: .
CDR3: CASSVGSVHNEQFF
DNA: TGTGCCAGCAGCGTAGGATCCGTTCACAATGAGCAGTTCTTC

size: .
V: TRBV5-1
J: TRBJ2-7
D: .
CDR3: CASSLDGPAREQYF
DNA: TGCGCCAGCAGCTTGGACGGGCCGGCTCGCGAGCAGTACTTC